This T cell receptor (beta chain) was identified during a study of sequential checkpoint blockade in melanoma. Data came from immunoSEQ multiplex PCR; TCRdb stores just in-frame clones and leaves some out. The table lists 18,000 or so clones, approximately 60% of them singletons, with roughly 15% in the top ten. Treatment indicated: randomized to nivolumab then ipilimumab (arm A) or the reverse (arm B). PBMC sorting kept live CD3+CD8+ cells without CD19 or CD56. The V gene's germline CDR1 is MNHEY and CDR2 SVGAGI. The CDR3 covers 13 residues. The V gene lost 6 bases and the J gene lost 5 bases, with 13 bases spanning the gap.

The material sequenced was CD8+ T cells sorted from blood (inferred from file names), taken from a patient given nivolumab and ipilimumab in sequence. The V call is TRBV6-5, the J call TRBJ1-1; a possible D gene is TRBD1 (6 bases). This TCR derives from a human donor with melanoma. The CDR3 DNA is TGTGCCAGCAGGATCGAACAGGGAACTGAAGCTTTCTTT. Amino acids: CASRIEQGTEAFF.